A few counts support the clone carrying this TCR beta chain. The antigen remains undetermined. The assay was immunoSEQ multiplex PCR, and TCRdb's table has in-frame clones only and misses some. The sample lists roughly 45,000 clones, 85% seen once, with roughly 2.3% in the top ten. Germline V gives CDR1 MRHNA, CDR2 SNTAGT. V lost 4 bases and J lost 5; bases outside the gene matches: 4. There are 14 residues in the CDR3. This record comes from a study of lymphopenia after photon versus proton radiotherapy. Study results and limitations: Better survival with proton therapy was suggested as possible, not demonstrated. Proton therapy kept repertoires fairly stable, unlike photons, which gained effector/memory cells.

Source: peripheral blood, taken from a patient treated with photon-based radiotherapy. The V gene is TRBV6-4, the J gene TRBJ2-3; 9 bases align to TRBD1. This TCR derives from a man aged 35 to 55 with gastric cancer. CDR3 sequence: CASSGGQGRDTQYF. The CDR3 coding sequence is TGTGCCAGCAGTGGGGGACAGGGCAGAGATACGCAGTATTTT.